This T cell receptor (beta chain) emerged from a study of T-cell memory formation after mild COVID-19. 5'RACE with constant-segment primers built TCRalpha and TCRbeta cDNA libraries with UMIs. A single record per CDR3 protein comes from TCRdb applying MiXCR to the 5' RACE reads. The sample consists of about 320,000 distinct CDR3 sequences, about 13% of them appearing once. Study-wide findings and caveats: Among contracting clones, CD4+ were mainly CM/EM and CD8+ enriched in EMRA. A subset of responding clones appeared in pre-infection memory, suggesting cross-reactive memory joined.

Note on this clonotype: Its antigen is currently unknown.

The CDR3 consists of 15 residues. Germline lookup yields CDR1 MNHEY and CDR2 SVGAGI. Trimming pared 3 bases from V and 0 bases from J, leaving 11 bases between. The sequence came from a man younger than 30 who had mild COVID-19 (a few samples of this study predate the infection). Cell type and time point are not known. The source material was PBMCs or a T cell subset sorted from them (not recorded which). The chain links TRBV6-5 to TRBJ1-1; D unclear. CDR3 residues: CASSYRTDLNTEAFF. The CDR3 coding sequence is TGTGCCAGCAGTTATCGGACCGATTTGAACACTGAAGCTTTCTTT.